This T cell receptor beta chain emerged from a study of T cells in Graves' hyperthyroidism and ophthalmopathy (dated by TCRdb to about 2019). Background on the whole study: Peripheral blood samples were taken at initial diagnosis, before any treatment was given. TCR V-J signatures able to tell the groups apart were searched for in a discovery cohort of 100 patients, of whom about 40 had Graves' ophthalmopathy and some 60 had stable Graves' hyperthyroidism. Whether ophthalmopathy could be predicted prospectively was tested in an independent validation cohort made up of approximately 19 hyperthyroidism patients plus 17 patients who later progressed to ophthalmopathy. The 100 or so discovery patients were randomly split 7:3 into training and test sets. In addition, the study compared T-cell repertoires in thyroid tissue and in blood from roughly 6 Graves' hyperthyroidism patients. Following sampling, methimazole starting at 30 mg daily was given to hyperthyroidism patients, and high-dose intravenous methylprednisolone was given to ophthalmopathy patients. TCR Vbeta CDR3 sequencing of approximately 140 peripheral blood samples (approximately 44 ophthalmopathy, 75 or so hyperthyroidism and around 17 progressor patients) is reported in the paper. On the study overall, not on this receptor specifically: A 13 V-J signature model separated ophthalmopathy from stable hyperthyroidism, with nearly 90% sensitivity and just under 84% specificity in cross-validation and 80%/75% in testing. Sample size was not statistically predetermined, and blinding of investigators to group allocation was not performed. In validation, progression to ophthalmopathy was predicted by the model with 70.59% sensitivity and 72.22% specificity, a median of 6.5 months before onset. Most expanded thyroid clonotypes (frequency above 0.001) were also detected in blood, a finding suggesting that blood repertoires may reflect thyroid immune responses.

According to the germline V gene (reference sequence), CDR1 reads LNHDA and CDR2 reads SQIVND. V is trimmed back by 6 bases and J by 6 bases, and the junction contains 10 bases that no gene match accounts for. From the cysteine up to the phenylalanine, the CDR3 has a length of 15 residues. Only CDR3 DNA is held: 45 bases, read in frame from base 1. Graves' hyperthyroidism was defined as stable when no progression to ophthalmopathy occurred over 18 months of follow-up. Hyperthyroidism patients were newly diagnosed, had a disease duration of under 2 months, and were aged 18 to 65 years. Exclusion was applied to patients with uncontrolled infections, other autoimmune diseases, pregnancy or lactation. Clinical symptoms, serum thyroxine and TRAb, thyroid ultrasound, and orbital computed tomography formed the basis for the diagnoses. PBMCs were isolated from around 10 ml of fresh peripheral blood by Ficoll-Paque density gradient centrifugation. Trizol reagent was used to extract total RNA, and RNA quality was then checked on an Agilent 2100 Bioanalyzer.

Amplification of TCR beta CDR3 regions was carried out from RNA transcripts. The TCR CDR3 was subjected to a first round of RT-PCR using the HTBI primer set and the Qiagen OneStep RT-PCR kit. Libraries were constructed in a second round of multiplex PCR, after which size selection and purification were carried out. Paired-end sequencing of the libraries was performed with 100 bp reads on an Illumina HiSeq2000. From the authors' description of their analysis: SOAPnuke was used to process the raw data, throwing out any read that contained adapters or uncalled bases, had a mean Phred below 15, or lacked an exact constant-primer or identifier match. High-quality paired reads were merged with COPE v1.2.5, and unique nucleotide sequences were defined as clonotypes. Clonotypes were aligned to IMGT TRBV, TRBD and TRBJ reference segments using MiTCR v1.1. Only V-J combinations with frequency above 0.0001, covering 99.2% of repertoires, were analysed. The TCS score was defined as the ratio of F50 (clonal expansion) to E x V (chaos), calculated using BLOSUM62-based TCRdist between CDR3 peptides within each V-J. Welch's t-statistics and random forest reduced around 520 V-J features to roughly 13, which were used in a naive Bayes classifier (R e1071). TCRdb's own reprocessing of the public reads used fastp at Q25 and MiXCR and kept productive beta chains. Each entry is one CDR3 protein sequence, shown with its most common DNA and genes. TCRdb, rather than the study authors, made the V and J calls. Within this sample are approximately 600,000 distinct CDR3 sequences, with 15% to 20% of them counted one time only. The ten most abundant clones make up around 3.9% of the sample.

This clonotype was seen at least ten times. Its specific antigen is unknown. No base quality information exists; no much larger clone differs at one position. This TCR came from a woman aged 25 to 39 with Graves' hyperthyroidism. Sequences were obtained from blood. This chain is built from TRBV19 and TRBJ2-1; TRBD1 fits 8 bases in the junction. CDR3 region: CASRTDRGFVNEQFF. The DNA sequence is given as TGTGCCAGTAGAACAGACAGGGGCTTCGTCAATGAGCAGTTCTTC.